A selection of T cell receptor beta chains follows, all from one sample in a study of cytomegalovirus exposure and HLA in healthy donors. The repertoire was sequenced with immunoSEQ multiplex PCR; TCRdb's copy has only in-frame clones and lacks some. The data contain some 170,000 clones, about 85% of them seen just once; the ten biggest clones take up 2% to 2.5%. The sample consisted of PBMCs. These receptor sequences come from a man aged 25 to 40 in good health and CMV-seropositive. Each CDR3 is given with its conserved first and last residue. D genes are given only for firm matches.

CDR3 protein: CASSPRYSGLTYEQYF
V gene: TRBV5-1
D gene: -
J gene: TRBJ2-7

CDR3 protein: CASSEQGRTEAFF
V gene: TRBV2
D gene: -
J gene: TRBJ1-1

CDR3 protein: CASIGQGGSNQPQHF
V gene: TRBV19
D gene: TRBD1
J gene: TRBJ1-5

CDR3 protein: CASSLVPGTGEEHGYTF
V gene: TRBV4-1
D gene: TRBD1
J gene: TRBJ1-2

CDR3 protein: CASSPTVGLAGVEQYF
V gene: TRBV6-6
D gene: TRBD2
J gene: TRBJ2-7

CDR3 protein: CASSSKGSRDRRNQETQYF
V gene: TRBV7-6
D gene: TRBD1
J gene: TRBJ2-5

CDR3 protein: CAWGKTGVAKNIQYF
V gene: TRBV30
D gene: TRBD1
J gene: TRBJ2-4

CDR3 protein: CASSKKTGDYGYTF
V gene: TRBV21-1
D gene: -
J gene: TRBJ1-2

CDR3 protein: CASSPEEGRSYEQYF
V gene: TRBV5-1
D gene: -
J gene: TRBJ2-7

CDR3 protein: CASSMGDRNTGELFF
V gene: TRBV21-1
D gene: -
J gene: TRBJ2-2

CDR3 protein: CASSKKEGRGTGKDSSLLNSPLHF
V gene: TRBV21-1
D gene: -
J gene: TRBJ1-6

CDR3 protein: CASSLDGTGDYEQYF
V gene: TRBV5-5
D gene: TRBD1
J gene: TRBJ2-7

CDR3 protein: CASSLQQGSNQPQHF
V gene: TRBV4-3
D gene: -
J gene: TRBJ1-5

CDR3 protein: CASSRTGGQGASGYTF
V gene: TRBV5-5
D gene: TRBD1
J gene: TRBJ1-2

CDR3 protein: CASSLIPLTDTQYF
V gene: TRBV5-1
D gene: -
J gene: TRBJ2-3

CDR3 protein: CASSPGTATYEQYF
V gene: TRBV13
D gene: TRBD1
J gene: TRBJ2-7

CDR3 protein: CASSSGPGSNQPQHF
V gene: TRBV7-9
D gene: -
J gene: TRBJ1-5

CDR3 protein: CASSPGLGLNQPQHF
V gene: TRBV11-2
D gene: -
J gene: TRBJ1-5

CDR3 protein: CASSEAGQSPEQYF
V gene: TRBV2
D gene: TRBD1
J gene: TRBJ2-7

CDR3 protein: CAWGLAGASGTGELFF
V gene: TRBV30
D gene: TRBD2
J gene: TRBJ2-2

CDR3 protein: CAISGYRGGNEKLFF
V gene: TRBV10-3
D gene: TRBD1
J gene: TRBJ1-4

CDR3 protein: CASSLVRGFTSYEQYF
V gene: TRBV7-6
D gene: -
J gene: TRBJ2-7

CDR3 protein: CASRTTGGGYGYTF
V gene: TRBV6-6
D gene: TRBD1
J gene: TRBJ1-2

CDR3 protein: CATSPREANYGYTF
V gene: TRBV15
D gene: -
J gene: TRBJ1-2

CDR3 protein: CASSVGSPENIQYF
V gene: TRBV9
D gene: -
J gene: TRBJ2-4

CDR3 protein: CASSQDRGSNYGYTF
V gene: TRBV5-1
D gene: TRBD1
J gene: TRBJ1-2

CDR3 protein: CASSQVTGLAKNIQYF
V gene: TRBV4-2
D gene: -
J gene: TRBJ2-4

CDR3 protein: CASSHPADIPGVYGYTF
V gene: TRBV5-1
D gene: -
J gene: TRBJ1-2

CDR3 protein: CASTKGGGVTNEQFF
V gene: TRBV11-1
D gene: TRBD2
J gene: TRBJ2-1

CDR3 protein: CASRRDSATNTIYF
V gene: TRBV6-5
D gene: TRBD1
J gene: TRBJ1-3

CDR3 protein: CAIGGYKSDGYTF
V gene: TRBV10-3
D gene: -
J gene: TRBJ1-2

CDR3 protein: CASSQGYRGPGDEAFF
V gene: TRBV4-3
D gene: TRBD1
J gene: TRBJ1-1

CDR3 protein: CASSPVSVGELFF
V gene: TRBV13
D gene: -
J gene: TRBJ2-2

CDR3 protein: CASGRDSLGTEAFF
V gene: TRBV6-5
D gene: -
J gene: TRBJ1-1

CDR3 protein: CASSFSSSGGIKTQYF
V gene: TRBV7-2
D gene: TRBD2
J gene: TRBJ2-5

CDR3 protein: CASKMRLSSYNEQFF
V gene: TRBV5-1
D gene: -
J gene: TRBJ2-1

CDR3 protein: CASSPRLAQTGELFF
V gene: TRBV4-3
D gene: -
J gene: TRBJ2-2

CDR3 protein: CASSSDRSYEQYF
V gene: TRBV6-6
D gene: TRBD1
J gene: TRBJ2-7

CDR3 protein: CASSLGYGSTADTQYF
V gene: TRBV13
D gene: -
J gene: TRBJ2-3

CDR3 protein: CASSTRQGEYNEQFF
V gene: TRBV4-1
D gene: TRBD1
J gene: TRBJ2-1

CDR3 protein: CASTTGNVPYTF
V gene: TRBV6-5
D gene: -
J gene: TRBJ1-2

CDR3 protein: CASSPVGAKYNEQFF
V gene: TRBV5-1
D gene: -
J gene: TRBJ2-1